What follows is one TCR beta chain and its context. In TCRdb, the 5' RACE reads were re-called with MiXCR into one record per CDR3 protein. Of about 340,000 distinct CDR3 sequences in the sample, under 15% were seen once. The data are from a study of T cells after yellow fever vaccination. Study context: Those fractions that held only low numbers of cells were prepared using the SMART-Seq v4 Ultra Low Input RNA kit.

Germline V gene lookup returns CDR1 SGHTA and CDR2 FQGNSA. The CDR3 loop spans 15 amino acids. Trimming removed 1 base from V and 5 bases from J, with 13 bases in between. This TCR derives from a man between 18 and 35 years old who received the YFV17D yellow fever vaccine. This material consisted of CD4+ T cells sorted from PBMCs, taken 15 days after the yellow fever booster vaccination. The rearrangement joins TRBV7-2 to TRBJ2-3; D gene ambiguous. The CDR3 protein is CASSLEVWGGDTQYF. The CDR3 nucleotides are TGTGCCAGCAGCTTAGAAGTGTGGGGTGGAGATACGCAGTATTTT.